This entry concerns a single T cell receptor beta chain. What it binds is not known. Deep-level settings were used for running the assay. Data came from immunoSEQ multiplex PCR; TCRdb stores just in-frame clones and leaves some out. The data contain over 1.4 million clones, around 97% of them singletons. This sample is drawn from a study of shared clonotypes between healthy human individuals. General observations from the study: Rarefaction demonstrated incomplete sorted-subset sequencing despite large depth.

Trimming pared 3 bases from V and 7 bases from J, leaving 12 bases between. The CDR3 has 13 amino acids. In germline, CDR1 is MDHEN, CDR2 SYDVKM. Sequenced: naive CD4+ T cells sorted from blood. Stated subset: CD45RA+ positively selected. This clonotype originated in a young man in good health. The chain recombines TRBV28 with TRBJ2-5; either TRBD1 or TRBD2 may supply D (5 bases each). CDR3 in DNA: TGTGCCAGCAGTTTCCGGGGACCAGGGACCCAGTACTTC. Its translation is CASSFRGPGTQYF.